The clone carrying this T cell receptor beta chain was observed once. The CDR3 totals 15 residues. Trimming took 3 bases from V and 7 from J; bases not matched to a gene: 8. The germline CDR1 and CDR2 sequences are MNHEY and SVGAGI. The record originates from a study of radiotherapy plus CTLA-4 blockade in lung cancer. People whose metastatic non-small-cell lung cancer was chemo-refractory got focal radiation along with CTLA-4 blockade by ipilimumab. TCRdb's copy holds only in-frame clones and misses some; the assay was immunoSEQ multiplex PCR. The sample contains approximately 52,000 clones, more than 75% of which appear only once.

The starting material was peripheral blood, obtained from a patient treated with radiotherapy plus ipilimumab. The V and J genes are TRBV6-5 and TRBJ1-4; 7 bases agree with TRBD1. This sequence was found in a human donor with non-small cell lung cancer who had a complete response to radiotherapy plus ipilimumab. The CDR3 sequence is CASSYDPAGGEKLFF. CDR3 nucleotides: TGTGCCAGCAGTTATGATCCGGCAGGGGGTGAAAAACTGTTTTTT.